The entry below gives a single T cell receptor (beta chain) sequence along with its context. Its antigen remains unidentified. These data come from a study of type 1 regulatory T cells. Findings of the study overall: Type 1 regulatory T cells had a more restricted TCR repertoire than non-type 1 regulatory T cells.

The CDR3 length is 13 residues. Germline CDR1 is PRHDT and CDR2 is FYEKMQ (reference sequence). Trimming cost V 4 bases and J 4 bases, with 11 bases left between them. TCRdb reprocessed the reads with MiXCR, giving one entry per CDR3 protein. Here the sample spans roughly 71,000 distinct CDR3 sequences, around 21% being singletons. The source is a human donor in good health. This chain connects TRBV13 to TRBJ2-7; perhaps TRBD1 as D (5 bases). The sequenced material came from cultured type 1 regulatory T (Tr1) cells, either the whole culture or a sorted fraction (not recorded which). CDR3 sequence: CASSSPRTYEQYF. The CDR3 DNA follows: TGTGCCAGCAGCTCCCCTCGGACATACGAGCAGTACTTC.